Presented here are 25 T cell receptor beta chains from one specimen sequenced in a study of technical replicates of blood from several donors. The method was immunoSEQ multiplex PCR; TCRdb's version includes in-frame clones alone and lacks a portion of them. The repertoire holds roughly 71,000 clones, nearly 97% seen once, with 0.24% in the top ten. The sequencing input was T cells isolated from PBMCs. Source of these receptors: a human donor in good health.

In its sample, this clone was seen once. The genes are TRBV7-2 and TRBJ2-7, with unresolved D. The length of the CDR3 is 12 residues. V was trimmed by 2 bases and J by 3 bases, leaving 5 bases between them. Germline V lookup: CDR1 SGHTA, CDR2 FQGNSA. CDR3 in DNA: TGTGCCAGCAGCTTAACTATCTACGAGCAGTACTTC. Translation: CASSLTIYEQYF.

This clone was counted once. The rearrangement uses TRBV28 and TRBJ1-1, with a tentative D call TRBD1 (5 bases). From germline, CDR1 is MDHEN and CDR2 SYDVKM. This CDR3 contains 14 residues. Trimming pared 2 bases from V and 4 bases from J, leaving 11 bases between. In nucleotides, the CDR3 is TGTGCCAGCAGTTTACCCAGGGCGAGCACTGAAGCTTTCTTT. The encoded protein is CASSLPRASTEAFF.

The V and J genes are TRBV27 and TRBJ1-2; 10 bases are a match to TRBD1. V shed 5 bases, J shed 8 bases, and the junction held 11 bases outside the gene matches. The V gene's germline CDR1 is MNHEY and CDR2 SMNVEV (reference sequence). The CDR3 sequence is 15 residues long. The CDR3 loop reads CASSPSGTGERGYTF. The DNA of the CDR3 is TGTGCCAGCAGTCCATCCGGGACAGGGGAGCGCGGCTACACCTTC.

V is TRBV20-1 and J is TRBJ1-5, with D possibly TRBD1 on 5 matching bases. The germline V gene encodes CDR1 DFQATT and CDR2 SNEGSKA (reference sequence). Between the trimmed V and J ends, which lost 7 bases and 12 bases, there was a span of 13 bases. The CDR3 loop spans 10 amino acids. The CDR3 is CSVGHQGQHF. The CDR3 nucleotides read TGCAGTGTGGGGCACCAGGGCCAGCATTTT.

The V call is TRBV11-2, the J call TRBJ1-2; D gene uncertain. The V and J ends lost 3 bases and 1 base respectively, with 12 bases between them. The length of the CDR3 is 15 residues. From germline, CDR1 is SGHAT and CDR2 FQNNGV. The CDR3 DNA reads as TGTGCCAGCAGCTTTTCGAGGGCGCTTAACTATGGCTACACCTTC. It yields the protein CASSFSRALNYGYTF.

The V and J genes are TRBV30 and TRBJ1-2; TRBD1 is a possible D gene (6 bases). The length of the CDR3 is 14 residues. The ends were cut back, 4 bases at V and 0 bases at J, with 12 bases in the middle. The germline V gene has CDR1 GTSNPN and CDR2 SVGIG (reference sequence). Here the CDR3 DNA reads TGTGCCTGGACCCGGGGGGGCACTAACTATGGCTACACCTTC. Translating it yields CAWTRGGTNYGYTF.

The chain employs TRBV7-8 and TRBJ2-3, with no clear D. The CDR3 runs to 16 residues. Between the trimmed V and J ends, which lost 3 bases and 5 bases, there was a span of 18 bases. CDR1 SGHVS and CDR2 FQNEAQ come from the germline V gene. The CDR3 sequence: CASSFNPFVAGDTQYF. CDR3 coding DNA: TGTGCCAGCAGCTTTAACCCGTTTGTAGCTGGAGATACGCAGTATTTT.

The rearrangement uses TRBV18 and TRBJ2-5, with D maybe TRBD2 (5 bases). Per germline, CDR1 KGHSH and CDR2 LQKENI. Deletions cut 2 bases from V and 3 bases from J, with 10 bases between. The CDR3 is made up of 14 amino acids. The CDR3 spells CASSPRELEETQYF. The DNA of the CDR3 is TGTGCCAGCTCACCAAGGGAGTTAGAAGAGACCCAGTACTTC. Drawing the rest from reference TRBV18 and TRBJ2-5, the complete variable domain is NAGVMQNPRHLVRRRGQEARLRCSPMKGHSHVYWYRQLPEEGLKFMVYLQKENIIDESGMPKERFSAEFPKEGPSILRIQQVVRGDSAAYFCASSPRELEETQYFGPGTRLLVL.

This sequence joins TRBV28 and TRBJ1-1; the D is unclear. V dropped 9 bases and J dropped 5 bases, with 10 bases sitting between them. Germline CDR1 is MDHEN and CDR2 is SYDVKM. The CDR3 spans 11 residues. CDR3 in DNA: TGTGCCAGTAATCGGGAGACTGAAGCTTTCTTT. This encodes CASNRETEAFF.

This sequence joins TRBV5-1 and TRBJ2-5; D possibly corresponds to TRBD1 (6 bases). Trimming cost V 2 bases and J 1 base, with 9 bases left between them. The germline V gene has CDR1 SGHRS and CDR2 YFSETQ. The CDR3 has 14 amino acids. In DNA, the CDR3 is TGCGCCAGCAGCTTAGAAGGGGGCCAAGAGACCCAGTACTTC. Amino acids: CASSLEGGQETQYF.

This clone has only one observation. The V and J genes are TRBV10-1 and TRBJ1-6; D is possibly TRBD1 (5 bases). V dropped 6 bases and J dropped 7 bases, with 10 bases sitting between them. CDR1 is WNHNN, CDR2 SYGVQD, per germline (reference sequence). The CDR3 has 13 amino acids. The CDR3: CASRKGRNSPLHF. The CDR3 region has the DNA TGCGCCAGCAGAAAGGGGAGGAATTCACCCCTCCACTTT.

This chain links TRBV6-5 with TRBJ1-1, with no clear D. V lost 6 bases, J lost 5 bases, and 10 bases lay in between. There are 12 residues in the CDR3. Germline CDR1 and CDR2: MNHEY and SVGAGI. CDR3 sequence: CASRRVTTEAFF. The CDR3 DNA sequence: TGTGCCAGCAGACGTGTAACAACTGAAGCTTTCTTT.

This clone has a single count. The J gene is TRBJ2-7, the V gene TRBV6-4; D is ambiguous. V shed 0 bases and J shed 6 bases, with 6 bases lying between them. Germline loops: CDR1 MRHNA, CDR2 SNTAGT. This CDR3 comprises 12 residues. The CDR3 bases are TGTGCCAGCAGTGACTCAAGAGGCGAGCAGTACTTC. Its protein is CASSDSRGEQYF.

The rearrangement uses TRBV9 and TRBJ1-4, with TRBD1 matching 9 bases. V was pared by 3 bases and J by 5 bases, with 8 bases of the junction left unmatched. The CDR3 is 16 amino acids. CDR1 is SGDLS, CDR2 YYNGEE, per germline. CDR3 DNA sequence: TGTGCCAGCAGCGCTCGAGGAGGACAGGGGAATGAAAAACTGTTTTTT. This gives the protein CASSARGGQGNEKLFF. The variable domain in full, with the rest retrieved from reference TRBV9 and TRBJ1-4, is DSGVTQTPKHLITATGQRVTLRCSPRSGDLSVYWYQQSLDQGLQFLIQYYNGEERAKGNILERFSAQQFPDLHSELNLSSLELGDSALYFCASSARGGQGNEKLFFGSGTQLSVL.

The chain carries TRBV28 and TRBJ2-7, with unresolved D. This CDR3 is 15 amino acids long. Germline assignment: CDR1 MDHEN and CDR2 SYDVKM. The ends were cut back, 3 bases at V and 4 bases at J, with 16 bases in the middle. The CDR3 region has the DNA TGTGCCAGCAGTTTCCTCCGGATCGCAGGATACGAGCAGTACTTC. Amino acid sequence: CASSFLRIAGYEQYF.

V is TRBV7-8 and J is TRBJ1-5; TRBD1 aligns across 8 bases. The germline V gene encodes CDR1 SGHVS and CDR2 FQNEAQ. V trimming: 5 bases; J trimming: 5 bases; junction bases outside the gene matches: 5. This CDR3 has 14 amino acids. In nucleotides, the CDR3 is TGTGCCAGCAGCCTGGGGACAGGAGATCAGCCCCAGCATTTT. This encodes CASSLGTGDQPQHF.

This chain uses TRBV11-2 with TRBJ1-6; the D is unclear. Germline CDR1 reads SGHAT; CDR2 reads FQNNGV. The CDR3 runs 18 residues. V was clipped by 4 bases and J by 0 bases, with 16 bases between them. The CDR3 spells CASSSSRVGSSYNSPLHF. For the CDR3, the DNA is TGTGCCAGCAGCTCTTCTAGGGTCGGGAGCTCCTATAATTCACCCCTCCACTTT.

The CDR3 sequence is CASSLGIVGAGVGEQFF. The CDR3 DNA reads as TGTGCCAGCTCACTGGGGATTGTAGGAGCGGGAGTAGGTGAGCAGTTCTTC. The chain carries TRBV18 and TRBJ2-1; 8 nucleotides line up with TRBD2. This CDR3 has 17 residues. Looked up from germline, CDR1 is KGHSH and CDR2 is LQKENI. V lost 4 bases to trimming and J lost 9 bases; unmatched junction nucleotides: 17.

The J gene is TRBJ1-5, the V gene TRBV5-8; 8 positions match TRBD1. The V segment lost 3 bases and the J segment 2 bases; nucleotides outside the gene matches: 10. The CDR3 totals 17 residues. The germline gives CDR1 SGHTS, CDR2 YDEGEE. This CDR3 reads CASSSFRGLEGNQPQHF. CDR3 nucleotides: TGTGCCAGCAGCTCGTTCAGGGGGCTCGAGGGCAATCAGCCCCAGCATTTT.

This chain links TRBV11-3 with TRBJ2-7, with D tentatively TRBD2 (6 bases). Trimming removed 5 bases from V and 1 base from J, with 18 bases in between. The length of the CDR3 is 16 residues. CDR1 is SGHNT, CDR2 YENEEA, per germline. Written as DNA, the CDR3 is TGTGCCAGCAGCGAGATCGGAGGGGTAGGTTCCTACGAGCAGTACTTC. This encodes CASSEIGGVGSYEQYF.

The rearrangement joins TRBV27 to TRBJ1-1; perhaps TRBD1 as D (6 bases). CDR3 length: 13 residues. V was clipped by 3 bases and J by 4 bases, with 9 bases between them. Germline CDR1 MNHEY, CDR2 SMNVEV (reference sequence). CDR3 in amino acids: CASSFDRSTEAFF. The CDR3 DNA sequence: TGTGCCAGCAGTTTCGACAGGTCCACTGAAGCTTTCTTT.

V gene TRBV19 combines with J gene TRBJ1-5, with D tentatively TRBD1 (5 bases). In germline, CDR1 is LNHDA, CDR2 SQIVND (reference sequence). Trimming pared 8 bases from V and 4 bases from J, leaving 18 bases between. The CDR3 runs 15 residues. The CDR3 spells CASLSRDYKNQPQHF. The DNA of the CDR3 is TGTGCCAGTTTATCCCGGGACTACAAAAATCAGCCCCAGCATTTT.

The chain joins TRBV5-1 to TRBJ2-2; D possibly corresponds to TRBD2 (6 bases). The CDR3 contains 15 residues. Germline loops: CDR1 SGHRS, CDR2 YFSETQ. Between the trimmed V and J ends, which lost 2 bases and 8 bases, there was a span of 16 bases. Here the CDR3 reads CASSLRTGEGGELFF. In DNA, the CDR3 is TGCGCCAGCAGCTTACGGACGGGAGAGGGTGGGGAGCTGTTTTTT.

Here the CDR3 reads CASSDRAQNTEAFF. CDR3 in DNA: TGTGCCAGCAGCGACAGGGCACAGAACACTGAAGCTTTCTTT. The chain couples TRBV25-1 to TRBJ1-1; 7 bases are a match to TRBD1. This CDR3 comprises 14 residues. The V gene end was trimmed by 6 bases and the J gene end by 1 base; junction bases not matched to a gene: 5. Looked up from germline, CDR1 is MGHDK and CDR2 is SYGVNS.

This chain joins TRBV4-1 and TRBJ1-4, with 9 bases that match TRBD1. The length of the CDR3 is 14 residues. Germline assignment: CDR1 MGHRA and CDR2 YSYEKL. V lost 5 bases and J lost 8; bases outside the gene matches: 6. The CDR3 DNA is TGCGCCAGCAGCTTGGGACAGGGAGCCGAAAAACTGTTTTTT. Protein sequence: CASSLGQGAEKLFF.